This T cell receptor beta chain was identified in a study of blood T cells in healthy people across ages. Study results and limitations: The donors' CMV status was not determined, possibly confounding changes in expanded clonotypes.

This clonotype was seen many times. The antigen is not known. Combining a sample-barcoded 5' primer with a J-beta primer mix, a second PCR ran for about 7 to 12 cycles. Carrying 12 random nucleotides, a template-switch adaptor labeled each individual cDNA molecule. No fewer than 3 million CDR3-containing paired-end reads came from each sample. TCRdb analysed the 5' RACE reads with MiXCR anew, one entry per CDR3 protein. Found here are 630,000 or so distinct CDR3 sequences, less than 35% of them singletons; the top ten hold 15% to 17%. The junction had 4 bases not matched to a gene; V was cut back by 4 bases and J by 5 bases. Per the germline V gene, CDR1 is LNHDA and CDR2 is SQIVND (reference sequence). CDR3 length: 14 amino acids.

The sequenced material came from blood. The chain links TRBV19 to TRBJ2-7; 11 positions agree with TRBD1. The sequence came from an elderly woman in good health. CDR3 sequence: CASSTGQGADEQYF. The CDR3 nucleotides are TGTGCCAGTAGTACCGGACAGGGGGCAGACGAGCAGTACTTC.